One and the same sample provided the 23 T cell receptor beta chains below, sequenced in a study of vaccination and CD4 T cells after COVID-19. As to treatment: roughly nine-day PBMC culture with coronavirus spike peptide pools or control peptides (ViraFEST assay). Cultured CD4+ T-cell DNA underwent Oncomine TCR Beta short-read sequencing. TCRdb itself ran the PCR reads through MiXCR, one entry per CDR3 protein. The top ten hold around 20% of the sample, which has under 11,000 distinct CDR3 sequences, 45% to 70% seen once. No antigens are known for them. The sample consisted of CD4+ T cells from blood, cultured in vitro. The receptors here all came from a human donor who had recovered from COVID-19.

In regard to this clonotype: At one of its ends the junction is not consistent with the germline gene, which may arise from a read error. The CDR3 region is CASSFRQTGGETQYF. The CDR3 DNA is TGTGCTAGCAGCTTTAGACAGACAGGAGGAGAGACCCAGTACTTC. This chain links TRBV7-7 with TRBJ2-5; TRBD1 might be the D (6 bases). Germline-derived CDR1 and CDR2 are SSHAT and FNYEAQ (reference sequence). The length of the CDR3 is 15 residues.

This clonotype counts as medium-sized. The chain carries TRBV19 and TRBJ1-3; D ambiguous. CDR1 and CDR2 (germline): LNHDA, SQIVND (reference sequence). This CDR3 has 12 amino acids. Here the CDR3 DNA reads TGTGGTAGCGGCACCTCTGGAAACACCATATATTTT. Protein: CGSGTSGNTIYF.

The chain combines TRBV20-1 with TRBJ2-7, with 11 bases fitting TRBD2. Germline CDR1 DFQATT, CDR2 SNEGSKA (reference sequence). The CDR3 sequence is 14 residues long. V trimming: 5 bases; J trimming: 2 bases; junction bases outside the gene matches: 5. The DNA for the CDR3 is TGCAGTGCTGGGACTAGCGGAAATCCCTACGAGCAGTACTTC. It is translated as CSAGTSGNPYEQYF.

CDR3 sequence reads: CASSQGSQETQYF. CDR3 coding DNA: TGTGCCAGCAGCCAGGGCAGCCAAGAGACCCAGTACTTC. The V and J genes are TRBV11-2 and TRBJ2-5; tentatively, D is TRBD1 (5 bases). V was pared by 5 bases and J by 1 base, with 8 bases between. The CDR3 extends over 13 amino acids. Germline CDR1 is SGHAT and CDR2 is FQNNGV.

Only one count was recorded for this clonotype. The genes are TRBV5-1 and TRBJ2-7; tentative D call: TRBD1 (6 bases). The CDR3 sequence is 13 residues long. V was shortened by 4 bases and J by 2 bases, with 10 bases between the two germline ends. Looked up from germline, CDR1 is SGHRS and CDR2 is YFSETQ. The CDR3 DNA reads TGCGCCAGCAGCGACACAGGGACCTACGAGCAGTACTTC. Translation: CASSDTGTYEQYF. Filled out from reference TRBV5-1 and TRBJ2-7, the complete variable domain reads KAGVTQTPRYLIKTRGQQVTLSCSPISGHRSVSWYQQTPGQGLQFLFEYFSETQRNKGNFPGRFSGRQFSNSRSEMNVSTLELGDSALYLCASSDTGTYEQYFGPGTRLTVT.

The CDR3 region has the DNA TGTGCCACCAGCAGACCCGGGGCAGGCCGACCAATCAGGCGCGAGCAGTACTTC. Protein product: CATSRPGAGRPIRREQYF. V usage is TRBV15 and J usage is TRBJ2-7; D may be TRBD1 or TRBD2 (5 bases each). Germline V lookup: CDR1 LNHNV, CDR2 YYDKDF (reference sequence). The V and J ends lost 2 bases and 6 bases respectively, with 26 bases between them. This CDR3 is built from 18 residues.

The chain links TRBV19 to TRBJ1-5; D may be TRBD1 (6 bases). This CDR3 has 16 amino acids. Deletions cut 6 bases from V and 5 bases from J, with 20 bases between. CDR1 and CDR2 (germline): LNHDA, SQIVND (reference sequence). The CDR3 nucleotides read TGTGCCAGTAGGGAAGGGGGGCGAGCAGGACATCAGCCCCAGCATTTT. Its translation is CASREGGRAGHQPQHF. Full variable domain (missing parts from reference TRBV19 and TRBJ1-5): DGGITQSPKYLFRKEGQNVTLSCEQNLNHDAMYWYRQDPGQGLRLIYYSQIVNDFQKGDIAEGYSVSREKKESFPLTVTSAQKNPTAFYLCASREGGRAGHQPQHFGDGTRLSIL.

The CDR3 reads CASSLGGGPIETQYF. DNA of the CDR3: TGTGCCAGCAGTTTGGGGGGAGGGCCCATTGAGACCCAGTACTTC. The chain carries TRBV12-3 or TRBV12-4 and TRBJ2-5, with TRBD2 matching over 7 bases. J lost 5 bases, V lost 3 bases, and 9 bases had no gene match. This CDR3 contains 15 residues.

This clonotype was observed a handful of times. The gene calls are TRBV7-3 and TRBJ1-5; D call uncertain. The length of the CDR3 is 13 residues. Trimming removed 4 bases at V and 4 bases at J, with 8 bases between. CDR1 SGHTA and CDR2 FQGTGA come from the germline V gene. This chain's CDR3 is CASSSDTNQPQHF. In DNA, the CDR3 is TGTGCCAGCAGCTCCGACACAAATCAGCCCCAGCATTTT.

This clonotype was seen more than once but under ten times. The chain couples TRBV27 to TRBJ1-1, with D unresolved. Trimming stripped 0 bases from V and 1 base from J, with 6 bases between. Germline V gene sequence: CDR1 MNHEY, CDR2 SMNVEV (reference sequence). CDR3 length equals 14 residues. CDR3 in DNA: TGTGCCAGCAGTTTATCGTGGACGAACACTGAAGCTTTCTTT. This sequence encodes CASSLSWTNTEAFF.

J is TRBJ2-7 and V is TRBV27; D is unresolved. V lost 4 bases, J lost 1 base, and 8 bases lay in between. This CDR3 is 13 amino acids long. CDR1 is MNHEY and CDR2 is SMNVEV in the germline V gene (reference sequence). CDR3 sequence: CASSYRLSYEQYF. The CDR3 bases are TGTGCCAGCAGTTACCGACTTTCCTACGAGCAGTACTTC.

This sequence joins TRBV7-3 and TRBJ2-3; D could derive from TRBD1 or TRBD2 (5 bases each). The CDR3 totals 14 residues. The V and J ends lost 5 bases and 2 bases respectively, with 11 bases between them. Germline V gene lookup returns CDR1 SGHTA and CDR2 FQGTGA. CDR3 sequence (DNA): TGTGCCAGCAGCCGGGGCGGCTCCACAGATACGCAGTATTTT. This codes for CASSRGGSTDTQYF.

V is TRBV24-1 and J is TRBJ2-1, with a possible D match to TRBD1 (5 bases). This CDR3 has 16 residues. Trimming pared 1 base from V and 1 base from J, leaving 10 bases between. Germline CDR1 is KGHDR and CDR2 is SFDVKD. CDR3 amino acids: CATSDFGHDSYNEQFF. DNA of the CDR3: TGTGCCACCAGTGATTTTGGACACGATTCCTACAATGAGCAGTTCTTC.

This chain uses TRBV24-1 with TRBJ2-3; D not resolved. The V gene's germline CDR1 is KGHDR and CDR2 SFDVKD. The CDR3 sequence is 12 residues long. V was trimmed by 8 bases and J by 2 bases, leaving 7 bases between them. The CDR3: CATKSNTDTQYF. The DNA of the CDR3 is TGTGCCACCAAAAGTAACACAGATACGCAGTATTTT.

The chain carries TRBV6-5 and TRBJ1-6; no reliable D call. CDR1 is MNHEY and CDR2 is SVGAGI in the germline V gene. The V and J ends lost 2 bases and 7 bases respectively, with 3 bases between them. This CDR3 has 12 amino acids. CDR3: CASSYPNSPLHF. In nucleotides, the CDR3 is TGTGCCAGCAGTTACCCGAATTCACCCCTCCACTTT.

The chain links TRBV4-2 to TRBJ2-7; no clear D gene. V lost 4 bases, J lost 6 bases, and 10 bases lay in between. The germline V gene encodes CDR1 LGHNA and CDR2 YNFKEQ. The CDR3 is made up of 12 amino acids. The CDR3 loop reads CASSPYFGEQYF. The CDR3 DNA sequence: TGTGCCAGCAGCCCCTATTTTGGCGAGCAGTACTTC.

This clonotype was found a few times. The CDR3 loop is CASSPRLAGVPIVNEQFF. The CDR3, as DNA: TGCGCCAGCAGCCCGAGACTAGCGGGAGTTCCCATTGTTAATGAGCAGTTCTTC. This sequence joins TRBV5-1 and TRBJ2-1; 12 bases map to TRBD2. The CDR3 is 18 amino acids. V lost 4 bases to trimming and J lost 7 bases; unmatched junction nucleotides: 15. Germline V gene sequence: CDR1 SGHRS, CDR2 YFSETQ.

V gene TRBV6-5 combines with J gene TRBJ2-7, with 9 bases fitting TRBD2. The CDR3 consists of 17 residues. Germline lookup yields CDR1 MNHEY and CDR2 SVGAGI. V shed 2 bases and J 2 bases; nucleotides not matched to a gene: 10. Here the CDR3 reads CASSYPSSGGYPYEQYF. The CDR3 DNA reads as TGTGCCAGCAGTTACCCCAGTAGCGGGGGATACCCCTACGAGCAGTACTTC.

V usage is TRBV7-9 and J usage is TRBJ1-2; 9 nucleotides agree with TRBD1. The germline V gene has CDR1 SEHNR and CDR2 FQNEAQ (reference sequence). V lost 5 bases to trimming and J lost 4 bases; unmatched junction nucleotides: 8. This CDR3 has 15 amino acids. CDR3 protein: CASSDTDRGTYGYTF. The CDR3 DNA sequence: TGTGCCAGCAGCGATACGGACAGGGGTACCTATGGCTACACCTTC.

This clonotype was counted a few times. The chain joins TRBV19 to TRBJ1-1; D ambiguous. CDR1 is LNHDA, CDR2 SQIVND, per germline (reference sequence). V shed 3 bases and J shed 4 bases, with 12 bases lying between them. The CDR3 length is 14 residues. In DNA form, the CDR3 reads TGTGCCAGTAGTATCGGTCTACAATTCACTGAAGCTTTCTTT. This encodes CASSIGLQFTEAFF. Using reference TRBV19 and TRBJ1-1 for the parts outside the CDR3, the full variable domain is DGGITQSPKYLFRKEGQNVTLSCEQNLNHDAMYWYRQDPGQGLRLIYYSQIVNDFQKGDIAEGYSVSREKKESFPLTVTSAQKNPTAFYLCASSIGLQFTEAFFGQGTRLTVV.

The rearrangement links TRBV6-1 to TRBJ2-2, with D possibly TRBD1 on 6 matching bases. Trimming removed 6 bases at V and 2 bases at J, with 10 bases between. The germline gives CDR1 MNHNS, CDR2 SASEGT. The CDR3 loop spans 14 amino acids. For the CDR3, the DNA is TGTGCCAGCAGCCGGGACATCAACACCGGGGAGCTGTTTTTT. Protein sequence: CASSRDINTGELFF.

In this sample, this clonotype turned up a few times. The chain uses TRBV15 and TRBJ1-3; the D is unclear. Trimming stripped 0 bases from V and 0 bases from J, with 3 bases between. Germline V gene data show CDR1 as LNHNV and CDR2 as YYDKDF (reference sequence). This CDR3 has 14 residues. The CDR3 bases are TGTGCCACCAGCAGAGATACCTCTGGAAACACCATATATTTT. This sequence encodes CATSRDTSGNTIYF. The full variable domain, completed using reference TRBV15 and TRBJ1-3, is DAMVIQNPRYQVTQFGKPVTLSCSQTLNHNVMYWYQQKSSQAPKLLFHYYDKDFNNEADTPDNFQSRRPNTSFCFLDIRSPGLGDTAMYLCATSRDTSGNTIYFGEGSWLTVV.

The chain carries TRBV20-1 and TRBJ2-5; weak D call: TRBD2 (5 bases). The germline V gene encodes CDR1 DFQATT and CDR2 SNEGSKA (reference sequence). The CDR3 runs 15 residues. With 5 bases removed from V and 2 bases from J, the gap between germline ends came to 18 bases. CDR3 nucleotides: TGCAGTGCTCCTGTGGGGAGCTCGGTGCAAGAGACCCAGTACTTC. This codes for CSAPVGSSVQETQYF.